These 32 T cell receptor beta chains were all obtained from the same sample, sequenced in a study of T cells in Graves' hyperthyroidism and ophthalmopathy. Amplification yielded TCR beta CDR3 regions, with RNA transcripts as the source. TCR CDR3 regions were first amplified by RT-PCR with HTBI primers. TCRdb re-derived calls from the multiplex PCR reads in MiXCR, one entry per CDR3 protein. This table has about 250,000 distinct CDR3 sequences, 13% to 15% appearing once. The sequenced sample consisted of blood. These receptors were collected from a woman in her 50s with Graves' hyperthyroidism that later progressed to Graves' ophthalmopathy.

The chain combines TRBV20-1 with TRBJ1-3; no definite D call. The CDR3 extends over 14 amino acids. CDR1 and CDR2 (germline): DFQATT, SNEGSKA (reference sequence). Trimming cost V 3 bases and J 4 bases, with 13 bases left between them. The CDR3 nucleotides read TGCAGTGCTAGTCACTACAATCGGGGAAACACCATATATTTT. Its translation: CSASHYNRGNTIYF.

The table lists this clonotype with many counts. This chain connects TRBV2 to TRBJ2-1; D remains unclear. Germline V CDR1 and CDR2: SNHLY, FYNNEI. This CDR3 comprises 14 residues. V lost 7 bases to trimming and J lost 3 bases, with 13 bases between them. The CDR3 DNA reads TGTGCCAGCACCCGAAACTCCTACTACAATGAGCAGTTCTTC. This gives the protein CASTRNSYYNEQFF.

Note on this clonotype: One base away lies a much larger clone, so this may be a sequencing read error. The rearrangement links TRBV27 to TRBJ2-5; TRBD1 is a possible D gene (5 bases). Germline lookup yields CDR1 MNHEY and CDR2 SMNVEV (reference sequence). This CDR3 has 14 amino acids. The CDR3 bases are TGTGCCAGCGGGTCGGACACCCTCCAAGAGACCCGGTACTTC. It encodes CASGSDTLQETRYF.

This clonotype occurred a few times. A single base separates this from a much larger clone, so it may be a read error. The rearrangement joins TRBV7-3 to TRBJ2-7; D gene uncertain. This CDR3 has 13 amino acids. The germline V gene encodes CDR1 SGHTA and CDR2 FQGTGA. V lost 3 bases, J lost 0 bases, and 6 bases lay in between. CDR3 amino acids: CASSFQDSYEQYF. The CDR3 DNA reads TGTGCCAGCAGCTTCCAGGACTCCTACGAGCAGTACTTC.

The chain joins TRBV10-1 to TRBJ2-7; 15 nucleotides match TRBD2. Per the germline V gene, CDR1 is WNHNN and CDR2 is SYGVQD (reference sequence). The length of the CDR3 is 18 residues. V shed 1 base and J 1 base; nucleotides not matched to a gene: 5. CDR3 sequence reads: CASSEWGLAGGSSYEQYF. CDR3 nucleotides: TGCGCCAGCAGTGAGTGGGGACTAGCGGGAGGCTCATCCTACGAGCAGTACTTC.

The chain links TRBV19 to TRBJ1-2; 9 positions match TRBD1. The CDR3 has 14 residues. Germline V CDR1 and CDR2: LNHDA, SQIVND (reference sequence). Unmatched junction bases numbered 6, after V lost 5 bases and J lost 5 bases. CDR3 sequence: CASSPQGAWYGYTF. DNA for the CDR3: TGTGCCAGTAGTCCACAGGGGGCGTGGTATGGCTACACCTTC.

This clonotype has at least ten counts. The chain links TRBV5-1 to TRBJ2-5, with D tentatively TRBD2 (5 bases). Germline V gives CDR1 SGHRS, CDR2 YFSETQ. V was trimmed by 1 base and J by 5 bases, leaving 12 bases between them. This CDR3 comprises 14 residues. The CDR3 DNA sequence: TGCGCCAGCAGCTTGTGGCCTCCGGGGGAGACCCAGTACTTC. This encodes CASSLWPPGETQYF.

This clonotype was detected only a few times. V and J are TRBV2 and TRBJ1-3; TRBD1 agrees at 9 bases. With 6 bases clipped from V and 3 bases from J, the junction kept 6 bases outside the gene matches. Germline lookup yields CDR1 SNHLY and CDR2 FYNNEI. The CDR3 runs 15 residues. This CDR3 reads CASRKGQGDGNTIYF. Written as DNA, the CDR3 is TGTGCCAGCAGAAAGGGACAGGGAGATGGAAACACCATATATTTT.

This clonotype was found many times. V usage is TRBV15 and J usage is TRBJ1-5, with a weak D call TRBD1 (6 bases). V was pared by 5 bases and J by 7 bases, with 12 bases between. The CDR3 is 13 residues long. In germline, CDR1 is LNHNV, CDR2 YYDKDF (reference sequence). CDR3 in DNA: TGTGCCACCAGCGGGGGCAGGGAACAGCCCCAGCATTTT. Protein: CATSGGREQPQHF.

This clonotype was seen many times. V is TRBV7-8 and J is TRBJ2-7; possible D gene TRBD1, 5 bases. The CDR3 loop spans 15 amino acids. The germline CDR1 and CDR2 sequences are SGHVS and FQNEAQ. The V end lost 5 bases, the J end lost 1 base, and 15 bases lay between the germline ends. For the CDR3, the DNA is TGTGCCAGCAGCCCCTCAGGGTATGGATCCTACGAGCAGTACTTC. Translating it yields CASSPSGYGSYEQYF.

This clonotype was seen at least ten times. This chain connects TRBV6-1 to TRBJ1-2; D ambiguous. V lost 6 bases, J lost 5 bases, and 10 bases lay in between. The CDR3 contains 12 residues. The germline CDR1 and CDR2 sequences are MNHNS and SASEGT. In DNA, the CDR3 is TGTGCCAGCAGGGAGACGGCGTATGGCTACACCTTC. Its translation: CASRETAYGYTF.

This clonotype appeared many times. This chain connects TRBV20-1 to TRBJ2-5, with 8 positions matching TRBD1. V lost 2 bases, J lost 13 bases, and 6 bases stayed unmatched. The CDR3 sequence is 11 residues long. The germline gives CDR1 DFQATT, CDR2 SNEGSKA (reference sequence). DNA for the CDR3: TGCAGTGCTAGATGGGACAGGCTTCGGTACTTC. Translating it yields CSARWDRLRYF.

In this sample, this clonotype turned up many times. The genes are TRBV27 and TRBJ2-3; 13 bases are a match to TRBD2. In germline, CDR1 is MNHEY, CDR2 SMNVEV (reference sequence). The CDR3 totals 16 residues. Trimming cost V 3 bases and J 5 bases; bases outside gene matches: 5. CDR3 in amino acids: CASSLIGLAGEDTQYF. The CDR3 DNA reads as TGTGCCAGCAGTTTGATCGGACTAGCGGGAGAAGATACGCAGTATTTT.

At least ten counts were recorded for this clonotype. The rearrangement joins TRBV29-1 to TRBJ2-5, with TRBD2 matching over 14 bases. Trimming at V came to 8 bases and at J to 4 bases, leaving 12 bases not matched to a gene. CDR3 length equals 16 residues. Germline CDR1 and CDR2: SQVTM and ANQGSEA. The CDR3 reads CSPLVTSGRAGETQYF. DNA of the CDR3: TGCAGCCCTCTTGTGACTAGCGGGAGGGCCGGAGAGACCCAGTACTTC.

CDR3 amino acids: CASSQGWTGQETQYF. CDR3 coding DNA: TGTGCCAGCAGCCAAGGCTGGACCGGACAAGAGACCCAGTACTTC. The J gene is TRBJ2-5, the V gene TRBV3-1; D is ambiguous. CDR3 length: 15 residues. V lost 1 base and J 2 bases, leaving 11 bases between the germline ends. CDR1 and CDR2 (germline): LGHDT, YNNKEL (reference sequence).

On this clonotype itself: One base away lies a much larger clone, so this may be a sequencing read error. The chain joins TRBV27 to TRBJ1-6, with D perhaps matching TRBD1 (6 bases). The V end lost 6 bases, the J end lost 8 bases, and 14 bases lay between the germline ends. The CDR3 totals 14 residues. Germline V CDR1 and CDR2: MNHEY, SMNVEV (reference sequence). The CDR3 sequence is CASSVEGGDSPLHF. CDR3 DNA: TGTGCCAGCAGCGTAGAGGGGGGTGATTCACCCCTCCACTTT.

This clonotype was counted only a few times. The V call is TRBV29-1, the J call TRBJ1-3; D ambiguous. This CDR3 region has 15 residues. Germline V lookup: CDR1 SQVTM, CDR2 ANQGSEA. V was trimmed by 1 base and J by 4 bases, leaving 14 bases between them. CDR3 sequence (DNA): TGCAGCGTTGAAGCGCGTTGGCCGGAGGGAAACACCATATATTTT. It encodes CSVEARWPEGNTIYF. The full variable domain, with the rest looked up from reference TRBV29-1 and TRBJ1-3, is SAVISQKPSRDICQRGTSLTIQCQVDSQVTMMFWYRQQPGQSLTLIATANQGSEATYESGFVIDKFPISRPNLTFSTLTVSNMSPEDSSIYLCSVEARWPEGNTIYFGEGSWLTVV.

This clonotype was recorded a few times. J is TRBJ2-3 and V is TRBV4-1; D possibly corresponds to TRBD2 (6 bases). V was clipped by 6 bases and J by 1 base, with 20 bases between them. CDR1 is MGHRA and CDR2 is YSYEKL in the germline V gene. The CDR3 runs 17 residues. DNA of the CDR3: TGCGCCAGCAGTCACGACTTTAGCGGTCACGGCACAGATACGCAGTATTTT. Its translation: CASSHDFSGHGTDTQYF.

This clonotype was seen a handful of times. A much larger clone differs from this one at a single base, so this may be a read error. For the CDR3, the DNA is TGTGCCAGCAGCTCCCCTAGCGAGTGGAGCTCCTACAATGGGCAGTTCTTC. Translation: CASSSPSEWSSYNGQFF. The J gene is TRBJ2-1, the V gene TRBV27; tentative D call: TRBD2 (6 bases). There are 17 residues in the CDR3. Germline CDR1 MNHEY, CDR2 SMNVEV (reference sequence).

This chain uses TRBV6-5 with TRBJ2-3; 8 positions agree with TRBD2. The CDR3 totals 17 residues. J gave up 5 bases and V 2 bases, and 12 bases lay outside the gene matches. Germline V lookup: CDR1 MNHEY, CDR2 SVGAGI. The CDR3 sequence is CASSYDPGLVGGDTQYF. In DNA, the CDR3 is TGTGCCAGCAGTTACGATCCGGGACTAGTGGGGGGAGATACGCAGTATTTT.

A word on this clonotype: A much larger clone sits a single nucleotide away, making a read error possible. V and J are TRBV7-3 and TRBJ2-3; weak D call: TRBD2 (6 bases). This CDR3 spans 15 amino acids. Germline lookup yields CDR1 SGHTA and CDR2 FQGTGA. CDR3 bases: TGTACCAGCAGCTTAGTAGGAGGGGCCACAGATACGCAGTATTTT. The encoded protein is CTSSLVGGATDTQYF.

This clonotype turned up a few times. The junction differs from germline at one of its ends, possibly a read error. The chain joins TRBV6-1 to TRBJ2-3, with 8 bases that match TRBD2. Per the germline V gene, CDR1 is MNHNS and CDR2 is SASEGT. The CDR3 is 15 residues long. In DNA form, the CDR3 reads TGTGCCAACAGTGAGACTAGCGCTAGCACAGATACGCAGTATTTT. This encodes CANSETSASTDTQYF.

This clonotype was observed at least ten times. The rearrangement joins TRBV6-4 to TRBJ1-5; 8 nucleotides match TRBD1. This CDR3 is 15 amino acids long. Per germline, CDR1 MRHNA and CDR2 SNTAGT. The trim removed 0 bases at V and 2 bases at J, leaving 0 bases unmatched. The DNA for the CDR3 is TGTGCCAGCAGTGACTCGACAGGGGGCAATCAGCCCCAGCATTTT. Translation: CASSDSTGGNQPQHF.

The chain carries TRBV3-1 and TRBJ2-2; D possibly corresponds to TRBD1 (6 bases). Germline V gives CDR1 LGHDT, CDR2 YNNKEL (reference sequence). The CDR3 loop spans 15 amino acids. The V end lost 1 base, the J end lost 0 bases, and 6 bases lay between the germline ends. The CDR3 protein is CASSQAGANTGELFF. CDR3 coding DNA: TGTGCCAGCAGCCAAGCAGGGGCGAACACCGGGGAGCTGTTTTTT.

The rearrangement uses TRBV28 and TRBJ1-1, with 7 nucleotides matching TRBD1. CDR1 and CDR2 from the germline V gene are MDHEN and SYDVKM. The V and J ends lost 3 bases and 3 bases, in that order; junction bases with no gene match: 4. CDR3 length equals 14 residues. The CDR3 DNA is TGTGCCAGCAGTTTTCCAGGGGGGGACACTGAAGCTTTCTTT. Its protein is CASSFPGGDTEAFF.

Ten or more counts support this clonotype. The chain carries TRBV3-1 and TRBJ1-1, with 8 bases that match TRBD1. V lost 4 bases to trimming and J lost 11 bases; unmatched junction nucleotides: 12. Germline lookup yields CDR1 LGHDT and CDR2 YNNKEL (reference sequence). The CDR3 has 14 residues. The chain's CDR3 is CASSLRGGTGNAFF. In DNA form, the CDR3 reads TGTGCCAGCAGCCTAAGGGGGGGGACAGGAAATGCTTTCTTT.

This clonotype was seen ten or more times. The J gene is TRBJ1-5, the V gene TRBV28, with D possibly TRBD1 on 6 matching bases. The V gene's germline CDR1 is MDHEN and CDR2 SYDVKM. The CDR3 runs to 13 residues. With 4 bases removed from V and 6 bases from J, the gap between germline ends came to 10 bases. Written as DNA, the CDR3 is TGTGCCAGCAGTTCGGGGGCTATTCAGCCCCAGCATTTT. This codes for CASSSGAIQPQHF.

Only a few counts were recorded for this clonotype. The rearrangement links TRBV6-1 to TRBJ1-1; D perhaps matches TRBD1 (5 bases). Germline CDR1 and CDR2: MNHNS and SASEGT. The CDR3 extends over 15 amino acids. V lost 6 bases, J lost 10 bases, and 24 bases lay in between. CDR3 nucleotides: TGTGCCAGCAGCCCCCGGGCACATGGAACTGGGGGAGCTTTCTTT. It is translated as CASSPRAHGTGGAFF.

The sample holds many counts of this clonotype. V gene TRBV11-2 combines with J gene TRBJ2-1; a weak D match, TRBD2 (5 bases). The germline V gene encodes CDR1 SGHAT and CDR2 FQNNGV. The germline V and J ends were trimmed by 5 bases and 0 bases, with 11 bases remaining between them. The CDR3 consists of 15 residues. In DNA, the CDR3 is TGTGCCAGCAGCAGGACGGGGAGCTCCTACAATGAGCAGTTCTTC. Translated: CASSRTGSSYNEQFF.

This clonotype showed up many times. V usage is TRBV6-1 and J usage is TRBJ2-1; 7 bases agree with TRBD1. CDR3 length equals 18 residues. J was trimmed by 1 base and V by 5 bases; bases with no gene match: 14. The germline CDR1 and CDR2 sequences are MNHNS and SASEGT. The CDR3 spells CASSTSRGQVKSYNEQFF. CDR3 bases: TGTGCCAGCAGTACATCCCGAGGACAGGTAAAATCCTACAATGAGCAGTTCTTC.

The genes are TRBV9 and TRBJ2-5, with a possible D match to TRBD1 (5 bases). CDR3 size: 15 residues. The V gene's germline CDR1 is SGDLS and CDR2 YYNGEE. Trimming pared 0 bases from V and 1 base from J, leaving 10 bases between. The CDR3: CASSVAGGAQETQYF. CDR3 in DNA: TGTGCCAGCAGCGTAGCCGGTGGGGCCCAAGAGACCCAGTACTTC.

J is TRBJ2-3 and V is TRBV14; D is possibly TRBD2 (5 bases). Germline CDR1 SGHDN, CDR2 FVKESK. Trimming pared 2 bases from V and 0 bases from J, leaving 12 bases between. The CDR3 totals 16 residues. The CDR3: CASSQLLGLSTDTQYF. CDR3 nucleotides: TGTGCCAGCAGCCAATTACTAGGGCTCAGCACAGATACGCAGTATTTT. The full variable domain, in which reference TRBV14 and TRBJ2-3 provide the parts outside the CDR3, is EAGVTQFPSHSVIEKGQTVTLRCDPISGHDNLYWYRRVMGKEIKFLLHFVKESKQDESGMPNNRFLAERTGGTYSTLKVQPAELEDSGVYFCASSQLLGLSTDTQYFGPGTRLTVL.